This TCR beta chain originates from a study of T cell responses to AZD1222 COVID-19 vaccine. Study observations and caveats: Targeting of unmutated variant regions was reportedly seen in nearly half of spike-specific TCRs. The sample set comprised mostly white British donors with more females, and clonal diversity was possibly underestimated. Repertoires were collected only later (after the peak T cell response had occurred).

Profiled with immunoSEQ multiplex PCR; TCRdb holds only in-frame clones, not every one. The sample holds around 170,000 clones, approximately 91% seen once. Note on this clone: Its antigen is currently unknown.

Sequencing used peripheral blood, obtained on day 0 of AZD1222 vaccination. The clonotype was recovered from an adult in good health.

The CDR3 protein is CASSLSDSGNTEAFF. The DNA of the CDR3 is TGTGCCAGCAGCTTAAGCGACAGTGGAAACACTGAAGCTTTCTTT. V gene TRBV7-3 combines with J gene TRBJ1-1; perhaps TRBD1 as D (5 bases). The CDR3 consists of 15 residues. V was pared by 1 base and J by 2 bases, with 11 bases between. The germline V gene encodes CDR1 SGHTA and CDR2 FQGTGA.